The rows below give T cell receptor beta chains drawn from one sample of a study of T cells in Graves' hyperthyroidism and ophthalmopathy. Via MiXCR, TCRdb re-called the multiplex PCR reads, giving one row per CDR3 protein. This sample has nearly 600,000 distinct CDR3 sequences, with about 15% found just once. The sequenced sample was blood. The receptors originated from a woman aged 25 to 45 with Graves' hyperthyroidism that later progressed to Graves' ophthalmopathy. CDR3s include the opening cysteine and the closing phenylalanine or tryptophan. D genes are given only for firm matches. Not all rows give a size; the values are once, few, many and, for expanded clones, a class.

J gene	V gene	clone size	D gene	CDR3 DNA	CDR3 protein
TRBJ1-3	TRBV20-1	.	.	TGCAGTGCTGGTGAGACTCAGACCATATATTTT	CSAGETQTIYF
TRBJ2-7	TRBV5-1	.	.	TGCGCCAGCAGCCCCACCACGGACTCCTACGAGCAGTACTTC	CASSPTTDSYEQYF
TRBJ2-7	TRBV12-3/TRBV12-4	many	TRBD1	TGTGCCAGCAGTGCCGGGACAGCGGACGAGCAGTACTTC	CASSAGTADEQYF
TRBJ2-1	TRBV15	many	TRBD2	TGTGCCACCAGCAGAGATCGGGGTCTAGCGGGAGGGTACAATGAGCAGTTCTTC	CATSRDRGLAGGYNEQFF
TRBJ2-3	TRBV7-9	many	.	TGTGCCAGCAGCTTGCCCCAGGTGGATACGCAGTATTTT	CASSLPQVDTQYF
TRBJ1-2	TRBV29-1	few	TRBD1	TGCAGCGTCCCGCCCCCTTGGACAGGGCTCCCTAACTATGGCTACACCTTC	CSVPPPWTGLPNYGYTF
TRBJ2-7	TRBV6-2/TRBV6-3	many	TRBD2	TGTGCCAGCAGTCCCTCCGACTTTGGACTAGCGGGGACCTACGAGCAGTACTTC	CASSPSDFGLAGTYEQYF
TRBJ2-5	TRBV2	.	.	TGTGCCAGCAGTTACTCTTCCGGGGGCCGCGTCCCCACCCAGTACTTC	CASSYSSGGRVPTQYF
TRBJ2-1	TRBV12-3/TRBV12-4	.	TRBD1	TGTGCCAGCAGTTCGGGGACAGGATATGCCAATGAGCAGTTCTTC	CASSSGTGYANEQFF
TRBJ1-6	TRBV30	few	TRBD1	TGTGCCTGGAGTGCCTACAGGGGCCGTTCACCCCTCCACTTT	CAWSAYRGRSPLHF
TRBJ1-3	TRBV5-1	many	TRBD1	TGCGCCAGCAGCTATGACTCCAGGGGGCAAGGAAACACCATATATTTT	CASSYDSRGQGNTIYF
TRBJ2-5	TRBV7-9	.	.	TGTGCCAGCAGCTTCGAGAGTGAGACCCAGTACTTC	CASSFESETQYF
TRBJ2-3	TRBV12-3/TRBV12-4	many	.	TGTGCCAGCACCACCTCAGGCGGGACAGATACGCAGTATTTT	CASTTSGGTDTQYF
TRBJ1-5	TRBV6-1	.	.	TGTGCCAGCAGACCAGGACGGGTTAGCAATCAGCCCCAGCATTTT	CASRPGRVSNQPQHF
TRBJ2-5	TRBV11-3	many	.	TGTGCCAGCAGCTTAGCTTGGGGCCCAGAGGCGGAGACCCAGTACTTC	CASSLAWGPEAETQYF
TRBJ2-7	TRBV18	few	TRBD2	TGTGCCAGCTCACCCTCAGCGGGATCCTACGAGCAGTACTTC	CASSPSAGSYEQYF
TRBJ2-5	TRBV6-1	many	TRBD2	TGTGCCAGCAGTGAACTAGCGGGAGAGGAGGAGACCCAGTACTTC	CASSELAGEEETQYF
TRBJ2-2	TRBV6-4	.	.	TGTGCCAGCAGTGGGACAGTGGGGGACACCGGGGAGCTGTTTTTT	CASSGTVGDTGELFF
TRBJ2-1	TRBV11-3	many	.	TGTGCCAGCAGCTTAGGCGGGGCCCTGCTAAAGGGCGACGATGAGCAGTTCTTC	CASSLGGALLKGDDEQFF
TRBJ2-2	TRBV12-3/TRBV12-4	.	.	TGTGCCAGCACTCGAGGCGGGGAGCTGTTTTTT	CASTRGGELFF
TRBJ2-7	TRBV4-1	few	.	TGCGCCAGCAGCCATACGGGCGGGCCCTACGAGCAGTACTTC	CASSHTGGPYEQYF
TRBJ1-1	TRBV19	many	TRBD1	TGTGCCAGTACCCCCGTGGGGACAGGCTGGAACACTGAAGCTTTCTTT	CASTPVGTGWNTEAFF
TRBJ2-1	TRBV18	few	TRBD1	TGTGCCAGCTCACCGACAGGGGAAGCTTACAATAACAATGAGCAGTTCTTC	CASSPTGEAYNNNEQFF
TRBJ2-7	TRBV5-1	.	TRBD2	TGCGCCAGCAGGGCAGCGGCTAGCGGCTCCTACGAGCAGTACTTC	CASRAAASGSYEQYF
TRBJ1-3	TRBV19	.	TRBD1	TGTGCCAGTAGTATCCGCCGGGACAGCTCTGGAAACACCATATATTTT	CASSIRRDSSGNTIYF
TRBJ1-5	TRBV9	many	.	TGTGCCAGCAGCGTAGGGGGGGGGGATCAGCCCCAGCATTTT	CASSVGGGDQPQHF
TRBJ2-7	TRBV24-1	many	TRBD1	TGTGCCACCAGTGATTCAAGGACAGGTGGCGACGAGCAGTACTTC	CATSDSRTGGDEQYF
TRBJ2-7	TRBV2	many	.	TGTGCCAGCACCGGATCTTCCCGACGGGAAAGAAACGAGCAGTACTTC	CASTGSSRRERNEQYF
TRBJ2-1	TRBV4-3	few	TRBD2	TGCGCCAGCAGCCAAGCCTCGGGACTAGCGACGTACAATGAGCAGTTCTTC	CASSQASGLATYNEQFF
TRBJ2-1	TRBV9	.	TRBD1	TGTGCCAGCAGCTTCGGGACAGGGCCTCGTGAGCAGTTCTTC	CASSFGTGPREQFF
TRBJ1-4	TRBV12-3/TRBV12-4	many	.	TGTGCCAGCAGTTTTGGACAGCCTGCAACTAATGAAAAACTGTTTTTT	CASSFGQPATNEKLFF
TRBJ2-2	TRBV12-3/TRBV12-4	few	.	TGTGCCAGCAGTACAAGCGAGGGGGGGCCCAACACCGGGGAGCTGTTTTTT	CASSTSEGGPNTGELFF
TRBJ1-1	TRBV9	many	.	TGTGCCAGCAGCGTAGCTGTTTACACTGAAGCTTTCTTT	CASSVAVYTEAFF
TRBJ2-2	TRBV3-1	many	.	TGTGCCAGCAGCCAAGATAGAGTCACTGGAGCCGGGGAGCTGTTTTTT	CASSQDRVTGAGELFF
TRBJ2-5	TRBV18	.	.	TGTGCCAGCTCACCACCGAATACCCGGGTCGAAGAGACCCAGTACTTC	CASSPPNTRVEETQYF
TRBJ2-3	TRBV28	many	TRBD2	TGTGCCAGCAGTAAAACTAGCGGGAGATGGGCAGATACGCAGTATTTT	CASSKTSGRWADTQYF
TRBJ2-7	TRBV28	many	TRBD1	TGTGCCAGCAGTTTCCAAGGACAGGGCTACGAGCAGTACTTC	CASSFQGQGYEQYF
TRBJ1-1	TRBV28	many	TRBD1	TGTGCCAGCGAACTGACAGGGGGCGTGGACACTGAAGCTTTCTTT	CASELTGGVDTEAFF
TRBJ1-1	TRBV18	few	.	TGTGCCAGCTCACCACCTACGGGGGGCACTGAAGCTTTCTTT	CASSPPTGGTEAFF
TRBJ2-2	TRBV7-6	many	.	TGTGCCAGCAGCCTGGCGCACATGAACACCGGGGAGCTGTTTTTT	CASSLAHMNTGELFF
TRBJ1-5	TRBV12-3/TRBV12-4	many	TRBD1	TGTGCCAGCAGTTTGACAGGGAAGGGGCAGCCCCAGCATTTT	CASSLTGKGQPQHF
TRBJ2-3	TRBV2	many	.	TGTGCCAGCGGAGGGACAGGCACAGATACGCAGTATTTT	CASGGTGTDTQYF
TRBJ2-2	TRBV30	many	.	TGTGCCTGGAGTGGGTATACCGGGGAGCTGTTTTTT	CAWSGYTGELFF
TRBJ1-3	TRBV9	many	.	TGTGCCAGCAGCGTAGAAGCCCCTGGCAGGGTCGGAAACACCATATATTTT	CASSVEAPGRVGNTIYF
TRBJ2-1	TRBV7-2	.	TRBD2	TGTGCCAGCAGCTCCCGAACAGCACTAGCGGGACGTGGGCATGAGCAGTTCTTC	CASSSRTALAGRGHEQFF
TRBJ2-1	TRBV20-1	.	.	TGCAGTGCTAGCTCGACCCTCAATGAGCAGTTCTTC	CSASSTLNEQFF
TRBJ1-3	TRBV7-2	.	TRBD1	TGTGCCAGCAGCTACACGGGACAGGGGGCACTACTATCTGGAAACACCATATATTTT	CASSYTGQGALLSGNTIYF
TRBJ2-2	TRBV12-3/TRBV12-4	many	.	TGTGCCAGCAGTTTTCTGCAACAGAACACCGGGGAGCTGTTTTTT	CASSFLQQNTGELFF
TRBJ2-2	TRBV6-4	few	TRBD1	TGTGCCAGCAGTGCCCGACAGGGGCCGAACACCGGGGAGCTGTTTTTT	CASSARQGPNTGELFF
TRBJ2-7	TRBV3-1	few	TRBD1	TGTGCCAGCAGCCAAGATTTACCCGGGACAGTCTACGAGCAGTACTTC	CASSQDLPGTVYEQYF